This T cell receptor (beta chain) was sequenced for a study of cytomegalovirus exposure and HLA in healthy donors. PCR used 60 Vbeta primers and 13 Jbeta primers. Libraries were prepared by immunoSEQ multiplex PCR; TCRdb keeps only in-frame clonotypes and omits some of them. The sample yields around 110,000 clones, 75% to 85% seen once. Per germline, CDR1 SGHNT and CDR2 YYREEE (reference sequence). Trimming shortened V by 1 base and J by 5 bases, and 12 bases separated the two germline ends. This CDR3 is 14 amino acids long. This sequence was found in a man aged 45 to 65 in good health and CMV-seronegative. Sequences were obtained from PBMCs. The chain combines TRBV5-4 with TRBJ2-5; perhaps TRBD2 as D (6 bases). The CDR3 loop is CASSLSEGLETQYF. The CDR3 bases are TGTGCCAGCAGCTTGTCGGAGGGATTGGAGACCCAGTACTTC.